This is a list of T cell receptor beta chains from one sample in a study of chronic HIV infection and antiretroviral therapy. TCRdb independently ran MiXCR on the 5' RACE reads; one entry per CDR3 protein. The sample holds roughly 48,000 distinct CDR3 sequences; approximately 19% are singletons and the top ten take over 2.5%. What was sequenced was peripheral blood. These receptors came from an adult who had HIV and had not received antiretroviral therapy, or was an uninfected healthy control (not recorded which). The CDR3 runs from the conserved cysteine through the conserved F or W. A D gene is named only where the DNA matches it firmly. Part of the rows lack a size; the others show once, few, many or a class for expanded clones.

V	size	J	D	DNA	CDR3
TRBV28	.	TRBJ2-5	TRBD2	TGTGCCAGCAGCTCCGGACTAGCGGGAGATGAGGGGGCGGTGACCCAGTACTTC	CASSSGLAGDEGAVTQYF
TRBV2	.	TRBJ1-2	.	TGTGCAGACGGCGGGGGTTATGGCTACACCTTC	CADGGGYGYTF
TRBV28	.	TRBJ2-7	.	TGTGCCAGCAGTCTAGACAGAGCCTACGAGCAGTACTTC	CASSLDRAYEQYF
TRBV28	.	TRBJ1-5	.	TGTGCCAGCAGTTGGGGGGGGACGGGAAATCAGCCCCAGCATTTT	CASSWGGTGNQPQHF
TRBV9	few	TRBJ2-2	TRBD2	TGTGCCAGCAGCGTAGGACTAGCGGGTCTCACCGGGGAGCTGTTTTTT	CASSVGLAGLTGELFF
TRBV6-5	.	TRBJ2-5	.	TGTGCCAGCAGTTACGGCAGGGGTCAACAAGAGACCCAGTACTTC	CASSYGRGQQETQYF
TRBV29-1	.	TRBJ2-3	.	TGCAGCGTTGAGCCGGCTAGCGCAAGCACAGATACGCAGTATTTT	CSVEPASASTDTQYF
TRBV20-1	.	TRBJ2-1	.	TGCAGTGCTAGCGTAGCAAGTGTGCGGGGTGAGCAGTTCTTC	CSASVASVRGEQFF
TRBV4-1	few	TRBJ2-1	TRBD2	TGCGCCAGCAGCCTGGGACTAGCGGACTACAATGAGCAGTTCTTC	CASSLGLADYNEQFF
TRBV28	.	TRBJ2-3	.	TGTGCCAGCAAGGGGCTCCCAGATACGCAGTATTTT	CASKGLPDTQYF
TRBV5-5	few	TRBJ2-7	TRBD2	TGTGCCAGCAGCTTGCCCGGACTAGCCAGAGCCTACGAGCAGTACTTC	CASSLPGLARAYEQYF
TRBV29-1	.	TRBJ2-5	.	TGCAGCGTTGAAGGGGGCATAGAGACCCAGTACTTC	CSVEGGIETQYF
TRBV5-1	.	TRBJ2-5	.	TGCGCCAGCAGCTTGTCACAGGGACAAGAGACCCAGTACTTC	CASSLSQGQETQYF
TRBV4-2	.	TRBJ2-3	TRBD2	TGTGCCAGCAGCCAAGGGCCTAGCGGGAGCTCAGATACGCAGTATTTT	CASSQGPSGSSDTQYF
TRBV28	.	TRBJ1-1	.	TGTGCCAGCATCAAGAGTCGGGGGCTTTCTGAAGCTTTCTTT	CASIKSRGLSEAFF
TRBV24-1	.	TRBJ2-3	.	TGTGCCACCCTTGGTCCTGGAGCTGATACGCAGTATTTT	CATLGPGADTQYF
TRBV5-1	few	TRBJ2-3	.	TGCGCCAGCAGCTTGGTAGTAGGCACAGATACGCAGTATTTT	CASSLVVGTDTQYF
TRBV20-1	.	TRBJ2-7	TRBD2	TGCAGTGTCCCGACTAGCGGGACCCACGAGCAGTACTTC	CSVPTSGTHEQYF
TRBV2	few	TRBJ2-1	.	TGTGCCAGCAGTGACGGGTTGTCCTACAATGAGCAGTTCTTC	CASSDGLSYNEQFF
TRBV13	.	TRBJ1-4	.	TGTGCCAGCAGCTCGAACCACCAGCGGGGGCGCTTTGAAAAACTGTTTTTT	CASSSNHQRGRFEKLFF
TRBV12-3/TRBV12-4	.	TRBJ2-3	.	TGTGCCAGCTCCCTTCTCTTAGAAGATACGCAGTATTTT	CASSLLLEDTQYF
TRBV5-8	.	TRBJ1-3	.	TGTGCCAGCAGCTCAACACAGGGCTCTGGAAACACCATATATTTT	CASSSTQGSGNTIYF
TRBV4-1	.	TRBJ1-4	TRBD1	TGCGCCAGCAGCGGGACAGGGAATGAAAAACTGTTTTTT	CASSGTGNEKLFF
TRBV12-3/TRBV12-4	once	TRBJ1-3	TRBD1	TGTGCCAGCAGCTCCGGACAGGGGGCGCTTGGAAACACCATATATTTT	CASSSGQGALGNTIYF
TRBV6-2/TRBV6-3	.	TRBJ2-1	.	TGTGCCAGCAGTTGGGGGGGGACAGGCAACAATGAGCAGTTCTTC	CASSWGGTGNNEQFF
TRBV28	.	TRBJ1-1	.	TGTGCCAGCAATCTGAGGACTGAAGCTTTCTTT	CASNLRTEAFF
TRBV29-1	.	TRBJ1-3	.	TGCAGCGTTTTTGGGTTCTCTGGAAACACCATATATTTT	CSVFGFSGNTIYF
TRBV28	few	TRBJ2-7	.	TGTGCCAGCACCCCGCCCCGGGTAGGGGCCTCCGAGCAGTACTTC	CASTPPRVGASEQYF
TRBV3-1	few	TRBJ2-7	TRBD2	TGTGCCAGCAGCCAAATCCCGGGTAGCGGGAGTACCGAGCAGTACTTC	CASSQIPGSGSTEQYF
TRBV5-1	few	TRBJ2-3	.	TGCGCCAGCAGCTTGGGGTCTAGAAGCACAGATACGCAGTATTTT	CASSLGSRSTDTQYF
TRBV7-8	few	TRBJ1-5	.	TGTGCCAGCAGCCGCCAGTCGGGACTTCAAACGAAGCCCCAGCATTTT	CASSRQSGLQTKPQHF
TRBV29-1	.	TRBJ2-1	TRBD2	TGCAGCGTACTAGCGGGAGTCCTATCTTGGGTTGGGAATGAGCAGTTCTTC	CSVLAGVLSWVGNEQFF
TRBV5-1	.	TRBJ2-5	.	TGCGCCAGCAGCCCAATCAATTGGTACCAAGAGACCCAGTACTTC	CASSPINWYQETQYF
TRBV9	.	TRBJ1-2	.	TGTGCCAGCAGCGTAGCCCCCGTCTCGGGGGTTCTCTATGGCTACACCTTC	CASSVAPVSGVLYGYTF
TRBV2	few	TRBJ2-1	TRBD2	TGTGCCAGCCAGCGGGAGATAGATGAGCAGTTCTTC	CASQREIDEQFF
TRBV5-1	.	TRBJ2-5	.	TGCGCCAGCAGCTTGGGAGGGGGCCAAGAGACCCAGTACTTC	CASSLGGGQETQYF
TRBV27	.	TRBJ1-2	.	TGTGCCAGCAGTTTGCGGGGGAGGAACTATGGCTACACCTTC	CASSLRGRNYGYTF
TRBV24-1	.	TRBJ2-1	.	TGTGCCACCAGGGGCCCAGAGCAGTTCTTC	CATRGPEQFF
TRBV4-2	.	TRBJ1-2	.	TGTGCCAGCAGCCAAGGTCCGGGGGGGGGAGGCTACACCTTC	CASSQGPGGGGYTF
TRBV27	.	TRBJ2-3	.	TGTGCCAGCAGTACCTTTATCGTTGGCCTCACAGATACGCAGTATTTT	CASSTFIVGLTDTQYF
TRBV10-2	.	TRBJ1-5	.	TGCGCCAGCAAAGGGGGGCGCAATCAGCCCCAGCATTTT	CASKGGRNQPQHF
TRBV7-8	few	TRBJ2-2	.	TGTGCCAGCAGCCCGAGTGTCGGGGAGCTGTTTTTT	CASSPSVGELFF
TRBV9	few	TRBJ2-1	.	TGTGCCAGCAGCACCGACAGAAATTACAATGAGCAGTTCTTC	CASSTDRNYNEQFF
TRBV5-1	.	TRBJ1-1	.	TGCGCCAGCTCCTGGACCGCCAACACTGAAGCTTTCTTT	CASSWTANTEAFF
TRBV12-3/TRBV12-4	few	TRBJ2-7	.	TGTGCCAGCAGTTGGTCTAGCCAGTACGAGCAGTACTTC	CASSWSSQYEQYF
TRBV28	.	TRBJ1-3	.	TGTGCCAGCAGTTTACTGGCCTCTGGAAACACCATATATTTT	CASSLLASGNTIYF
TRBV2	.	TRBJ1-5	.	TGTGCCAGCAGTGAACTGCATAGCAATCAGCCCCAGCATTTT	CASSELHSNQPQHF
TRBV28	once	TRBJ1-5	.	TGTGCCAGCGGGACGGGGAATCAGCCCCAGCATTTT	CASGTGNQPQHF
TRBV28	.	TRBJ1-1	TRBD1	TGTGCCAGCAGTCCCCAGGGGGCGAGGGCTGAAGCTTTCTTT	CASSPQGARAEAFF
TRBV5-4	.	TRBJ2-2	TRBD2	TGTGCCAGCAGCCCACTGGAGGGACTAGCGGTTTACACCGGGGAGCTGTTTTTT	CASSPLEGLAVYTGELFF
TRBV7-2	.	TRBJ2-3	TRBD1	TGTGCCAGCAGCCAGGCACAGGGGGGCCAACAGTATTTT	CASSQAQGGQQYF
TRBV6-5	few	TRBJ2-2	TRBD2	TGTGCCAGCAGTAAGCTAGCGGGGACCGGGGAGCTGTTTTTT	CASSKLAGTGELFF
TRBV20-1	few	TRBJ2-1	TRBD2	TGCAGTGCCCACGGAGATCGCGGGAGGGCTTGGAATGAGCAGTTCTTC	CSAHGDRGRAWNEQFF
TRBV29-1	many	TRBJ1-5	TRBD1	TGCAGCGTTGTAGAGGGGACAGGCAATCAGCCCCAGCATTTT	CSVVEGTGNQPQHF
TRBV5-1	.	TRBJ1-2	.	TGCGCCAGCAGCTTGTGGGACCGAAACTATGGCTACACCTTC	CASSLWDRNYGYTF
TRBV27	.	TRBJ1-1	TRBD1	TGTGCCAGCAGTCCGCTGGGACAGGTCAACACTGAAGCTTTCTTT	CASSPLGQVNTEAFF
TRBV10-3	.	TRBJ2-5	TRBD1	TGTGCCATCAGTGAGTCCAGGACAGGCGTCCAAGAGACCCAGTACTTC	CAISESRTGVQETQYF
TRBV5-1	.	TRBJ1-1	.	TGCGCCAGCAGCCTGCAGGGCTCGAACACTGAAGCTTTCTTT	CASSLQGSNTEAFF
TRBV4-1	.	TRBJ1-1	.	TGCGCCAGCAGCCTGGGGCAGATCAACACTGAAGCTTTCTTT	CASSLGQINTEAFF